This T cell receptor (beta chain) was captured in a study of human T cells and chemical hapten exposure. Turning to the study itself: Mainly, slight library volume differences in the pool made TCR yields vary. Findings and limits, study-wide: DPC sensitization produced no change in TCRs with frequency above 1 in 1000.

Note on this clonotype: Its antigen remains unknown.

Extraction of total RNA was performed on unfractionated whole blood. Individual cDNA molecules (in the library) carried attached unique molecular identifiers. A single record per CDR3 protein comes from TCRdb applying MiXCR to the 5' RACE reads. The sample records more than 75,000 distinct CDR3 sequences, about 15% being singletons. The source is a female donor in good health.

Written as DNA, the CDR3 is TGTGCCAGCAGCGGAGGGACAGAGGAAGAGACCCAGTACTTC. This codes for CASSGGTEEETQYF. The chain combines TRBV5-4 with TRBJ2-5, with D perhaps TRBD1 (7 bases). The CDR3 sequence is 14 residues long. The V gene's germline CDR1 is SGHNT and CDR2 YYREEE (reference sequence). V gave up 4 bases and J gave up 3 bases, with 13 bases separating them.